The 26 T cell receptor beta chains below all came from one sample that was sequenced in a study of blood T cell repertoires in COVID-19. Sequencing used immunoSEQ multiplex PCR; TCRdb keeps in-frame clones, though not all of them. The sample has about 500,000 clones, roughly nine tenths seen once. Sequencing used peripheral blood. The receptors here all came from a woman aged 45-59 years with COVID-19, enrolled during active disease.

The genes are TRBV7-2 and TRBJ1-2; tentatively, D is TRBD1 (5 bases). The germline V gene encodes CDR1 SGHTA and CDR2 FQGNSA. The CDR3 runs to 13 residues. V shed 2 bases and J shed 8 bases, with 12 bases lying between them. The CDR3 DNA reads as TGTGCCAGCAGCTTATCCGGGGGATGGGGCTACACCTTC. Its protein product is CASSLSGGWGYTF.

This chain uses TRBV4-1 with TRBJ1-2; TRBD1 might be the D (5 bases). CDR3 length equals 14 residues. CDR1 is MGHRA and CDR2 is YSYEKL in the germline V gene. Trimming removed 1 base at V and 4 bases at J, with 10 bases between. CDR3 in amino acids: CASSQGGLRYGYTF. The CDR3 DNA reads TGCGCCAGCAGCCAAGGGGGACTGCGCTATGGCTACACCTTC.

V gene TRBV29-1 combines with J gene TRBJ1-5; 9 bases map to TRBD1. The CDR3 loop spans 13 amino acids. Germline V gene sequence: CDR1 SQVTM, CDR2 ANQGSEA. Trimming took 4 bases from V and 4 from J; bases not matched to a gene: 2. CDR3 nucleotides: TGCAGCGTTGCGGGACAGGGAAATCAGCCCCAGCATTTT. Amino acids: CSVAGQGNQPQHF.

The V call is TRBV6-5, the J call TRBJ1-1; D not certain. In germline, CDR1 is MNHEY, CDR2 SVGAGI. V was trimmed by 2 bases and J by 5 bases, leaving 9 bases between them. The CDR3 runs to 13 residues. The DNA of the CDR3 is TGTGCCAGCAGTTACAGGGCGGGTACTGAAGCTTTCTTT. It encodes CASSYRAGTEAFF.

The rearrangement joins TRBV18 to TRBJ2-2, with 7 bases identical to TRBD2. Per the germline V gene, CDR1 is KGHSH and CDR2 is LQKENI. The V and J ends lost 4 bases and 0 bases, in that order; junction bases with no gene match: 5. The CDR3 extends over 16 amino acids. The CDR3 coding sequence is TGTGCCAGCTCACGGCTAGCGGCGGCGAACACCGGGGAGCTGTTTTTT. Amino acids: CASSRLAAANTGELFF.

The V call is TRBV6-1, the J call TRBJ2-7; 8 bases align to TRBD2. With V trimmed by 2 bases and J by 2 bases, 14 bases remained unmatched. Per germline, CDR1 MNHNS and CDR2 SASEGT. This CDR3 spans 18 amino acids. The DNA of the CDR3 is TGTGCCAGCAGTGAACAGGCTCCCCTGGCGGGGGGACCCTACGAGCAGTACTTC. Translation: CASSEQAPLAGGPYEQYF.

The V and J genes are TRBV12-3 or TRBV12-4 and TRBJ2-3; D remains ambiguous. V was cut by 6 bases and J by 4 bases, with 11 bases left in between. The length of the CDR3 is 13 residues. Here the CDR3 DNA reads TGTGCCAGCAGGCCCCGGTATCCAGATACGCAGTATTTT. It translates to CASRPRYPDTQYF.

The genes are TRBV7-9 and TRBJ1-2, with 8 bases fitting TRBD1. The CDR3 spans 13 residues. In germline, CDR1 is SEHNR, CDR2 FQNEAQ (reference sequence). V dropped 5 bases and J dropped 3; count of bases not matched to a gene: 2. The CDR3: CASSKGQDYGYTF. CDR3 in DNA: TGTGCCAGCAGCAAGGGACAGGACTATGGCTACACCTTC.

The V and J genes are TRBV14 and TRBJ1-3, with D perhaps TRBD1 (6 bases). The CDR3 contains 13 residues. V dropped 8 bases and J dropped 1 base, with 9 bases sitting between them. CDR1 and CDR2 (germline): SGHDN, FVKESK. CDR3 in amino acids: CASGRGSGNTIYF. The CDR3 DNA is TGTGCCAGCGGCAGGGGATCTGGAAACACCATATATTTT.

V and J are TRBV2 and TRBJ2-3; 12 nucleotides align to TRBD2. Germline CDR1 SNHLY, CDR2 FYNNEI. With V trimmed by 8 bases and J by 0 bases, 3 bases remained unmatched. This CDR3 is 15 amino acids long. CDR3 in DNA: TGTGCCAGCGGGACTAGCGGGCTGAGCACAGATACGCAGTATTTT. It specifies CASGTSGLSTDTQYF.

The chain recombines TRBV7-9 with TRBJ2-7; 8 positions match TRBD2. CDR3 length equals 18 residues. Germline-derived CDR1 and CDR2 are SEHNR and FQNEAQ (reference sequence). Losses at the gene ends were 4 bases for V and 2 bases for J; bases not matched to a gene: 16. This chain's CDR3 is CASSSHSMSGGLAYEQYF. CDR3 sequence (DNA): TGTGCCAGCAGCTCCCACTCCATGAGCGGGGGCTTGGCCTACGAGCAGTACTTC. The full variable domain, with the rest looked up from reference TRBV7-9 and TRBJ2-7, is DTGVSQNPRHKITKRGQNVTFRCDPISEHNRLYWYRQTLGQGPEFLTYFQNEAQLEKSRLLSDRFSAERPKGSFSTLEIQRTEQGDSAMYLCASSSHSMSGGLAYEQYFGPGTRLTVT.

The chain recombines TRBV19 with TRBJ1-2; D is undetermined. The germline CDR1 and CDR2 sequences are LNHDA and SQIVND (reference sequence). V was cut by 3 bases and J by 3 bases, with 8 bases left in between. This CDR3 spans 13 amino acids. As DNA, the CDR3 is TGTGCCAGTAGTATGGAGACCCACTATGGCTACACCTTC. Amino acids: CASSMETHYGYTF.

In DNA form, the CDR3 reads TGTGCCAGCAGCCTTCGGTCCTTACAAGAGACCCAGTACTTC. Translated: CASSLRSLQETQYF. The genes are TRBV3-1 (or the pseudogene TRBV3-2) and TRBJ2-5; D not resolved. Germline CDR1 and CDR2: LGHDT and YNNKEL (reference sequence). The CDR3 extends over 14 amino acids. V lost 4 bases to trimming and J lost 2 bases, with 11 bases between them.

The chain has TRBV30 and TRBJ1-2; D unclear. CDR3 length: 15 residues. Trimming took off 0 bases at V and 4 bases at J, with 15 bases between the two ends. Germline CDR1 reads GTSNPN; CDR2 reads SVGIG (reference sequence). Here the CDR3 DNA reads TGTGCCTGGAGTGTACGGGTGGAAGGAAGCTATGGCTACACCTTC. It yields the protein CAWSVRVEGSYGYTF.

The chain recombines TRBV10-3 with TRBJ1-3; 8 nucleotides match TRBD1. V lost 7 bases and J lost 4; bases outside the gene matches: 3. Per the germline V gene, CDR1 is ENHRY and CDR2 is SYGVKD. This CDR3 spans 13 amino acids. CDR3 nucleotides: TGTGCCATCAACGGACAGGGAGGAAACACCATATATTTT. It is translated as CAINGQGGNTIYF.

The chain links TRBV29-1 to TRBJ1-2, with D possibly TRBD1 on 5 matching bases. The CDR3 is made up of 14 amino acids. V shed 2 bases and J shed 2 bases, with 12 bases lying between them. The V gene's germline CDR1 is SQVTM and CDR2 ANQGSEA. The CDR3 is CSVEKFDRNYGYTF. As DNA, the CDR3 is TGCAGCGTTGAAAAGTTCGACAGAAACTATGGCTACACCTTC.

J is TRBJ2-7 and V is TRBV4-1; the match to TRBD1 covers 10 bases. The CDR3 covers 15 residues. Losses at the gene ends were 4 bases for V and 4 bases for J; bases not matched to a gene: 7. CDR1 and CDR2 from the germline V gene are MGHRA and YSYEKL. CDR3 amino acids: CASSLLGTGVYEQYF. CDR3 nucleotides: TGCGCCAGCAGCCTTCTCGGGACAGGGGTGTACGAGCAGTACTTC.

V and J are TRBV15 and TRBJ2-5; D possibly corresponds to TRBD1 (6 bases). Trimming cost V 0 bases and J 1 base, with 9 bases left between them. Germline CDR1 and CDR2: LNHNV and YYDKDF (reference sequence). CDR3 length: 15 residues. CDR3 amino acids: CATSRDEGVQETQYF. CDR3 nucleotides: TGTGCCACCAGCAGAGATGAGGGGGTCCAAGAGACCCAGTACTTC.

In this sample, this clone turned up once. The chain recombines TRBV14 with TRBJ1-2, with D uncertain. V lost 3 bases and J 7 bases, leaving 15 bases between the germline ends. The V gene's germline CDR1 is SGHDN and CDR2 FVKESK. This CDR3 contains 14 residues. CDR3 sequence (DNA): TGTGCCAGCAGCCACCGAATAGAGGGCGTTGGCTACACCTTC. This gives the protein CASSHRIEGVGYTF. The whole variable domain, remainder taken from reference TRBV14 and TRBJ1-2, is EAGVTQFPSHSVIEKGQTVTLRCDPISGHDNLYWYRRVMGKEIKFLLHFVKESKQDESGMPNNRFLAERTGGTYSTLKVQPAELEDSGVYFCASSHRIEGVGYTFGSGTRLTVV.

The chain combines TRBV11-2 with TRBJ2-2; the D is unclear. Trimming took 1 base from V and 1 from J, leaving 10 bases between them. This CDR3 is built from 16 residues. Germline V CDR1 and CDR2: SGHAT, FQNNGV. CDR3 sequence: CASSLASSRNTGELFF. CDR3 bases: TGTGCCAGCAGCTTAGCGTCATCCAGGAACACCGGGGAGCTGTTTTTT.

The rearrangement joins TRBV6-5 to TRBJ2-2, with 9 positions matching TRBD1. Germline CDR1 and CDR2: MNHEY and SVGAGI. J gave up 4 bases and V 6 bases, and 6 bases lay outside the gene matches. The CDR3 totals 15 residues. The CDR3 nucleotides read TGTGCCAGCAGAGCCGGGACAGGGAGCACCGGGGAGCTGTTTTTT. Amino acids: CASRAGTGSTGELFF.

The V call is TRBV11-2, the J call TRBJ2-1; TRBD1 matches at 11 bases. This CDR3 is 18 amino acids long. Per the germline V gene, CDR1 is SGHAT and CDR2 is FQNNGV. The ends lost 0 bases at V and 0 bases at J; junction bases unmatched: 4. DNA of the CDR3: TGTGCCAGCAGCTTAGAGTTCGGGACAGGGGGCTCCTACAATGAGCAGTTCTTC. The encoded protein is CASSLEFGTGGSYNEQFF. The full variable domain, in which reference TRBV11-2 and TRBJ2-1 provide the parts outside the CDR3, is EAGVAQSPRYKIIEKRQSVAFWCNPISGHATLYWYQQILGQGPKLLIQFQNNGVVDDSQLPKDRFSAERLKGVDSTLKIQPAKLEDSAVYLCASSLEFGTGGSYNEQFFGPGTRLTVL.

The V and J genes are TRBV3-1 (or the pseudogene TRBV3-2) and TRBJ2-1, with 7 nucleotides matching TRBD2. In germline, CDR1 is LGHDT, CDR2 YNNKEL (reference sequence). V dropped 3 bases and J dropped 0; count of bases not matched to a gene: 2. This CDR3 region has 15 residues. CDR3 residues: CASSQIAGSYNEQFF. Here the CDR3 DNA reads TGTGCCAGCAGCCAGATAGCGGGCTCCTACAATGAGCAGTTCTTC.

The CDR3 DNA follows: TGTGCCAGCAGCCCCCAATACGAGCAGTACTTC. Translating gives CASSPQYEQYF. V gene TRBV7-6 combines with J gene TRBJ2-7; unclear D gene. This CDR3 contains 11 residues. V was clipped by 5 bases and J by 4 bases, with 6 bases between them. Germline values: CDR1 SGHVS, CDR2 FNYEAQ.

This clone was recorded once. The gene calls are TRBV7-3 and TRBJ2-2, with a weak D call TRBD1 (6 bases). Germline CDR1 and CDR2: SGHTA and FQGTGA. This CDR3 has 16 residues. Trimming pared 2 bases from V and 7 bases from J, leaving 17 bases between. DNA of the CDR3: TGTGCCAGCAGCTTACCCGTTGGGGGCGCGAACGGGGAGCTGTTTTTT. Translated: CASSLPVGGANGELFF.

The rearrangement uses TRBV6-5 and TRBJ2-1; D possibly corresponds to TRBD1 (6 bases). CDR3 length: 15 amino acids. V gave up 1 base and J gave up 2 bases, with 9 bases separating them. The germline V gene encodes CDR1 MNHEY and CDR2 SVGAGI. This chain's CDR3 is CASSYLQGTYNEQFF. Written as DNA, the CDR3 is TGTGCCAGCAGTTACTTACAGGGCACCTACAATGAGCAGTTCTTC.